Listed below are T cell receptor beta chains from one sample, sequenced in a study of Graves' ophthalmopathy and Graves' hyperthyroidism. TCRdb reprocessed the multiplex PCR reads via MiXCR and lists one record per CDR3 protein. This sample has some 350,000 distinct CDR3 sequences, with 15% to 20% found just once. Source material: peripheral blood. Every receptor here comes from an adult woman with stable Graves' hyperthyroidism. Both conserved end residues are part of each CDR3. The D gene is left open where the match is weak. Not all rows give a size; the values are once, few, many and, for expanded clones, a class.

CDR3 DNA,CDR3 protein,V gene,clone size,CDR3 length,D gene,J gene
TGTGCCAGCAGCCAGAGAACAGGGATCGGGGCCAACGTCCTGACTTTC,CASSQRTGIGANVLTF,TRBV13,few,16,NA,TRBJ2-6
TGTGCCAGCAGCCGAAATGCGGGGGCGAACACCGGGGAGCTGTTTTTT,CASSRNAGANTGELFF,TRBV11-2,many,16,TRBD2,TRBJ2-2
TGCGCCAGCAGCTTGCCGGGACAGGGGAAGAATCAGCCCCAGCATTTT,CASSLPGQGKNQPQHF,TRBV5-1,few,16,TRBD1,TRBJ1-5
TGTGCCAGTAGTACTGGCCCCTCCCGACAGGGCCGTGGGCCCCAGCATTTT,CASSTGPSRQGRGPQHF,TRBV19,many,17,TRBD1,TRBJ1-5
TGTGCCATCAGTGTACGGGGCCTCTCTGGAAACACCATATATTTT,CAISVRGLSGNTIYF,TRBV10-3,many,15,NA,TRBJ1-3
TGTGCCAGTACGGCGAACAGGGGAGCTGAAGCTTTCTTT,CASTANRGAEAFF,TRBV19,many,13,TRBD1,TRBJ1-1
TGTGCCAGCAGTTACTCGAGATATGTAGCGGTGAACACCGGGGAGCTGTTTTTT,CASSYSRYVAVNTGELFF,TRBV6-2/TRBV6-3,many,18,NA,TRBJ2-2
TGTGCCAGCAGTTTACTCCAGGGGACAAACAGCTACGAGCAGTACTTC,CASSLLQGTNSYEQYF,TRBV6-5,NA,16,NA,TRBJ2-7
TGCAGTGCTAGAGGAACAGGGCAAGAGACCCAGTACTTC,CSARGTGQETQYF,TRBV20-1,NA,13,NA,TRBJ2-5
TGTGCCAGCAGTGAATCACCGGGGAAAGAGACCCAGTACTTC,CASSESPGKETQYF,TRBV2,many,14,NA,TRBJ2-5
TGTGCCAGTACCCCCTCTCTGGGGCCTACCTACGAGCAGTACTTC,CASTPSLGPTYEQYF,TRBV19,many,15,NA,TRBJ2-7
TGTGCCAGCAGTCAGGGGTCTTGGGGCCAGAGCAGGGAGCTGTTTTTT,CASSQGSWGQSRELFF,TRBV28,many,16,NA,TRBJ2-2
TGTGCCAGCTCACCTTTTGGGACACATGCGGGTGAGCAGTACTTC,CASSPFGTHAGEQYF,TRBV18,many,15,NA,TRBJ2-7
TGTGCCAGCAGTGAAGAGGGCAGGGGATACTACGAGCAGTACTTC,CASSEEGRGYYEQYF,TRBV6-1,many,15,NA,TRBJ2-7